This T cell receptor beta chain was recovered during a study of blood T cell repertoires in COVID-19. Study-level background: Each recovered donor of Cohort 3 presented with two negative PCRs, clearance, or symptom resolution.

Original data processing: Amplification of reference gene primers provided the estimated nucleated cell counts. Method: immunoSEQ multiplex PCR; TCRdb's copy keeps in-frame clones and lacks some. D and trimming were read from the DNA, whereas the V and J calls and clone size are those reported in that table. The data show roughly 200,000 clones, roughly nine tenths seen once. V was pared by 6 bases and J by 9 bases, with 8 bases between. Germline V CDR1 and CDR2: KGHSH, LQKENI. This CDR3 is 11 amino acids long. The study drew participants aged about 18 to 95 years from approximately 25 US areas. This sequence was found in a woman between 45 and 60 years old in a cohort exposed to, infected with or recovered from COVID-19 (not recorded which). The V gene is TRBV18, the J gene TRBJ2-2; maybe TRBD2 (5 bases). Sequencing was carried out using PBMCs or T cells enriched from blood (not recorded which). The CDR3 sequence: CASSRAWELFF. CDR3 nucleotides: TGTGCCAGCTCGCGGGCGTGGGAGCTGTTTTTT. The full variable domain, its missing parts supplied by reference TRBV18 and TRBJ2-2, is NAGVMQNPRHLVRRRGQEARLRCSPMKGHSHVYWYRQLPEEGLKFMVYLQKENIIDESGMPKERFSAEFPKEGPSILRIQQVVRGDSAAYFCASSRAWELFFGEGSRLTVL.